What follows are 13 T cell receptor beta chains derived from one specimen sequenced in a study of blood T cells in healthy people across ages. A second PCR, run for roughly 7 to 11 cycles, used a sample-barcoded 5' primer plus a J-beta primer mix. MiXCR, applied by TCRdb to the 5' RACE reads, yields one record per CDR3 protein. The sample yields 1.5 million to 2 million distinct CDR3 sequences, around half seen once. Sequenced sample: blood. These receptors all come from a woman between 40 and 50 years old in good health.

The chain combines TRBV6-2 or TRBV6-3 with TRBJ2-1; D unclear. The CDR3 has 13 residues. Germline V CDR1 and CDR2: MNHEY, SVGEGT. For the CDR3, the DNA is TGTAGCTATAGCCTAGGGCCCTACAATGAGCAGTTCTTC. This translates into CSYSLGPYNEQFF.

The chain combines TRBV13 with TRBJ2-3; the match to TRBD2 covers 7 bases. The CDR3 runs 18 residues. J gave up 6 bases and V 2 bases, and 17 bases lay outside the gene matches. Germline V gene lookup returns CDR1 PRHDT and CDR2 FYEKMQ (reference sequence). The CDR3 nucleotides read TGTGCCAGCAGCTTAATCAACGGGGGAGGGACGACTTGGGATACGCAGTATTTT. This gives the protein CASSLINGGGTTWDTQYF.

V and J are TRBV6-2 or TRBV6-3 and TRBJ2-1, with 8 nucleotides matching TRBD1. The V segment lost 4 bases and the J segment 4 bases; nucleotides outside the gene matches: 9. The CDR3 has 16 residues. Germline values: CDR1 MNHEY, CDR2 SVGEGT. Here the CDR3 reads CASSSEGTGLYNEQFF. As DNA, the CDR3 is TGTGCCAGCAGTTCCGAGGGGACAGGCCTTTACAATGAGCAGTTCTTC.

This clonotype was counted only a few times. The CDR3 spells CASSLDGAGYGGYTF. The CDR3 coding sequence is TGTGCCAGCAGTTTAGATGGGGCTGGGTACGGTGGCTACACCTTC. V and J are TRBV12-3 or TRBV12-4 and TRBJ1-2, with D perhaps TRBD1 (5 bases). V lost 1 base to trimming and J lost 7 bases, with 16 bases between them. CDR3 length: 15 residues.

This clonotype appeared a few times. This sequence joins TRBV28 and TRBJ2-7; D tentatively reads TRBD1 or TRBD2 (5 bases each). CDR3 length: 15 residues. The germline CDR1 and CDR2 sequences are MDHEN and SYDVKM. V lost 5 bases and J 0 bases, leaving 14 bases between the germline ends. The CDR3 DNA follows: TGTGCCAGCAGTCCCGCCCGGGGCAGCTCCTACGAGCAGTACTTC. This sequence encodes CASSPARGSSYEQYF.

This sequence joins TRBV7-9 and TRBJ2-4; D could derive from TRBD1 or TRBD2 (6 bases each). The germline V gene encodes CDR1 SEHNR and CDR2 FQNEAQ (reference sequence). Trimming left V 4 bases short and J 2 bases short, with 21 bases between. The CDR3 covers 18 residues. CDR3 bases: TGTGCCAGCAGCTCTACCCCACAGGGAGGTGTAACCAAAAACATTCAGTACTTC. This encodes CASSSTPQGGVTKNIQYF.

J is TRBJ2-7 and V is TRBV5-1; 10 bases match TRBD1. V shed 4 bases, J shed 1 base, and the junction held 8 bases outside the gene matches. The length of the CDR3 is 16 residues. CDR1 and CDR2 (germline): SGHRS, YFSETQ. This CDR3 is CASSGRRDRGSYEQYF. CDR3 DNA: TGCGCCAGCAGCGGACGCCGGGACAGGGGTTCCTACGAGCAGTACTTC.

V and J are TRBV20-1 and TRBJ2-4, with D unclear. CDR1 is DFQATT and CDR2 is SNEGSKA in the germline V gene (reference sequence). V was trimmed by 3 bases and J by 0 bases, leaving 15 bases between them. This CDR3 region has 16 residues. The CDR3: CSASDWKTLAKNIQYF. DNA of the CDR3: TGCAGTGCTAGCGACTGGAAGACTTTAGCCAAAAACATTCAGTACTTC.

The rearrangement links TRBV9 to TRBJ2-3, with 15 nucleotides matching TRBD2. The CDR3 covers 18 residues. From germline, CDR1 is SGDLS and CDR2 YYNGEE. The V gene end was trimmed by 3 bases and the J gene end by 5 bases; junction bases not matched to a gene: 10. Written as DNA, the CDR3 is TGTGCCAGCAGCGGAGGACTAGCGGGGGGGCTCATGGGAGATACGCAGTATTTT. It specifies CASSGGLAGGLMGDTQYF.

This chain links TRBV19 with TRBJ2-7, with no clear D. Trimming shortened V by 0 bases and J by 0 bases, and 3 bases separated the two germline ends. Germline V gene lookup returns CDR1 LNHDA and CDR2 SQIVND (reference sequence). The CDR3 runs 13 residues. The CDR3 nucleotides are TGTGCCAGTAGTATAGATCGCTCCTACGAGCAGTACTTC. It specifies CASSIDRSYEQYF.

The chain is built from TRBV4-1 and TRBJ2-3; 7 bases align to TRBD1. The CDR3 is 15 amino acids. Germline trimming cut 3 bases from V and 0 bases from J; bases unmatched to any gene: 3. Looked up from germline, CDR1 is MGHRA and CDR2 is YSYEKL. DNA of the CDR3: TGCGCCAGCAGCCACGGGGACAGTAGCACAGATACGCAGTATTTT. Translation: CASSHGDSSTDTQYF.

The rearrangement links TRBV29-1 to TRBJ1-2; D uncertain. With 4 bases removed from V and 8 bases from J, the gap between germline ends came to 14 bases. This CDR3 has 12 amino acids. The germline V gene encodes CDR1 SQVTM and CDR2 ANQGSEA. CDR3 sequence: CSVGHPLEGYTF. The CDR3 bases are TGCAGCGTTGGTCACCCCCTGGAAGGCTACACCTTC.

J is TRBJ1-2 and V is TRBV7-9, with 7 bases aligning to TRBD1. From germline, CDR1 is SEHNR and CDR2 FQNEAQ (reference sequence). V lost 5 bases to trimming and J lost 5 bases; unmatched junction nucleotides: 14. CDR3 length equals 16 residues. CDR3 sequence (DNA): TGTGCCAGCAGCCCCCGACAGGGCCCCTTTCCTTATGGCTACACCTTC. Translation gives CASSPRQGPFPYGYTF.